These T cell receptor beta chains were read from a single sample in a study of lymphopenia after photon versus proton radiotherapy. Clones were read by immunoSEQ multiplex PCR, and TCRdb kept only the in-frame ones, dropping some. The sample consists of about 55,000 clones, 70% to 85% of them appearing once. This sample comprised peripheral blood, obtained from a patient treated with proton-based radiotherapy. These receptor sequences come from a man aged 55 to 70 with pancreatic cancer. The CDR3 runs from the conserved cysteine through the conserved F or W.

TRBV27	CASGGARGANYGYTF
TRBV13	CASSTRAGLYSGNTIYF
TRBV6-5	CASSWRQGQGYTF
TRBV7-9	CASSPGQGYEQYF
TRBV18	CASSLQGALDYGYTF
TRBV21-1	CASGTGPSTDTQYF
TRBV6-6	CASSYSIHEQFF
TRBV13	CASSPLREAGAYSPLHF
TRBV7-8	CASSLGRSVTYEQYF
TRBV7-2	CASSFGTGYTEAFF
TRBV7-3	CASSLTGLFTDTQYF
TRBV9	CASSLTGYYEQFF
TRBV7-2	CASSFGPTAHEQYF
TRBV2	CASSVHGDTQYF
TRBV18	CASSPQYSGNTIYF
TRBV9	CASSDDSGTLGETQYF
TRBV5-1	CASSPGASGNTIYF
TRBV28	CASRLTGSPGANVLTF
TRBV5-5	CASSTNRDLSNQPQHF
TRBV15	CATSRDLTGGSEQYF
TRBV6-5	CASSSRRGQGAYGYTF
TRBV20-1	CSGAPLFF
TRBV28	CASRTGVGEQYF
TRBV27	CASYYRDRVTDTQYF
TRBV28	CASSSREARVNQPQHF
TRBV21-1	CASSTSVGQGAQETQYF
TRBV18	CASSRSGQRSYEQYF
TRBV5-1	CASSVIFDQGGDLYEQYF
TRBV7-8	CASSLARGQETQYF
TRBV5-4	CASSLGDRGLYEQYF
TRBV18	CASSPMGGSVLAETQYF
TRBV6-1	CASSVESTDTQYF
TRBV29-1	CSVEAITLTGNTIYF
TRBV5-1	CASTGFNEQFF
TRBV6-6	CASSTGLAGQNNEQFF
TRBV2	CASSEATTSGETQYF
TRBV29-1	CSYRTSLNEQFF
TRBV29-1	CSGGTHGGELFF
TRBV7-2	CASSPVGPSGTYEQYF
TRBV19	CASSIGQANTGELFF
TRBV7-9	CASSLEAANSPLHF